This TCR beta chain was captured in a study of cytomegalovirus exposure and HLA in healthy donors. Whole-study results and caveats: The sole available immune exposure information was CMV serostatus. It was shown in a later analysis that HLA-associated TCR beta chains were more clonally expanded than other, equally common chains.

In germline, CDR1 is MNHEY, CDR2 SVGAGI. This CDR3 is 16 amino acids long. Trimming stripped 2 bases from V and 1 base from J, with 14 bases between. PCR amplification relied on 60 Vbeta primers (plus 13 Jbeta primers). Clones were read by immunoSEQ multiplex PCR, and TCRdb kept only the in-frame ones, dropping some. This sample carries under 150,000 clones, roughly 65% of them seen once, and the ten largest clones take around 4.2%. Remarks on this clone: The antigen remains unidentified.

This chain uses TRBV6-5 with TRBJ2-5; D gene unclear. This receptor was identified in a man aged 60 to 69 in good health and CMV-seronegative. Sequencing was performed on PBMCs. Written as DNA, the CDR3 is TGTGCCAGCAGTTACCCTGGCGGAGTGGGCCAAGAGACCCAGTACTTC. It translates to CASSYPGGVGQETQYF.